This note documents a single T cell receptor beta chain sequence. These data come from a study of sequential checkpoint blockade in melanoma. This CDR3 has 16 amino acids. V trimming: 6 bases; J trimming: 4 bases; junction bases outside the gene matches: 14. CDR1 and CDR2 from the germline V gene are SGHNT and YENEEA. TCRdb keeps only in-frame clones here, not all; method: immunoSEQ multiplex PCR. The top ten clones hold 4.8% of a sample with 15,000 to 20,000 clones, around 72% of them seen once. Treatment reported: randomized to nivolumab then ipilimumab (arm A) or the reverse (arm B). Sequencing was performed on tumor tissue (inferred from file names), taken from a patient given nivolumab and ipilimumab in sequence. This chain links TRBV11-3 with TRBJ2-7; 8 bases are shared with TRBD2. This sequence originates from a human donor with melanoma. The CDR3 sequence: CASSSTSTSAPYEQYF. The CDR3 nucleotides are TGTGCCAGCAGTTCAACCTCGACTAGCGCTCCTTACGAGCAGTACTTC.